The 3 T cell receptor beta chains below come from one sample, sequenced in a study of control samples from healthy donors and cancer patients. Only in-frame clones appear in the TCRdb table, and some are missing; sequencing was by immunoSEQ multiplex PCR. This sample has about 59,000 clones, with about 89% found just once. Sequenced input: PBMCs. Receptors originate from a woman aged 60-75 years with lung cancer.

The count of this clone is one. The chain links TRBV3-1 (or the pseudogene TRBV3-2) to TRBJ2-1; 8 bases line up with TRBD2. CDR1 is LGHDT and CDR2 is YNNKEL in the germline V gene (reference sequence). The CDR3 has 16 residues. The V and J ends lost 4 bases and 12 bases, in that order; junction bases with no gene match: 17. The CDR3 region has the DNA TGTGCCAGCAGCCGGAGGGGGGCGGGAGGCACACGGGGGCAGTTCTTC. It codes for CASSRRGAGGTRGQFF.

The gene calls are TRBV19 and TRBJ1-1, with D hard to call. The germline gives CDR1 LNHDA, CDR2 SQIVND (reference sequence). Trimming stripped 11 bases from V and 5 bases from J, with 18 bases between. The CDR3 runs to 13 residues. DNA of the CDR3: TGTGCCTGCGGGGAGTTCCTAAGGACTGAAGCTTTCTTT. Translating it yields CACGEFLRTEAFF.

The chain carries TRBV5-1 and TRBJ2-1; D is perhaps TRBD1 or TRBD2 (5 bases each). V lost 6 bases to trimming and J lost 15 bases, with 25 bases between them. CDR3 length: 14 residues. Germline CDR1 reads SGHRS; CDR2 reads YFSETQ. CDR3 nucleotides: TGCGCCAGCACCTTTTCAGGGACGGCCCAGGGTATGTTCTTC. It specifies CASTFSGTAQGMFF.